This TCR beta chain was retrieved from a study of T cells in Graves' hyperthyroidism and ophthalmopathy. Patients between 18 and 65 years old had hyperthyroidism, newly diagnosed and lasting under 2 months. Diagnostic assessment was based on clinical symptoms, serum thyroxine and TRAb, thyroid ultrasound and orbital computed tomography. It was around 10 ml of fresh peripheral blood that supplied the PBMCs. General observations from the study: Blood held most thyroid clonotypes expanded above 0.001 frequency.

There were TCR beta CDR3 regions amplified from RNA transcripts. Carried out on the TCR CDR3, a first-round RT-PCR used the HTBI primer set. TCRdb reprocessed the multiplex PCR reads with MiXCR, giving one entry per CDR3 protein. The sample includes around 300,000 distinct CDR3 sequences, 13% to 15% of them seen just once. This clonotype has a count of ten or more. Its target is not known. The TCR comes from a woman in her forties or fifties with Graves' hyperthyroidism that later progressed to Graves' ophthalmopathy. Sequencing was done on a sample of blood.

The CDR3 sequence: CASGTDRGIGYEQYF. The CDR3 nucleotides are TGCGCCAGCGGTACGGACAGGGGCATTGGCTACGAGCAGTACTTC. The gene calls are TRBV5-1 and TRBJ2-7, with 9 bases matching TRBD1. Germline values: CDR1 SGHRS, CDR2 YFSETQ. V shed 7 bases and J 3 bases; nucleotides not matched to a gene: 11. CDR3 length: 15 amino acids. The entire variable domain, with the rest obtained from reference TRBV5-1 and TRBJ2-7, is as follows: KAGVTQTPRYLIKTRGQQVTLSCSPISGHRSVSWYQQTPGQGLQFLFEYFSETQRNKGNFPGRFSGRQFSNSRSEMNVSTLELGDSALYLCASGTDRGIGYEQYFGPGTRLTVT.